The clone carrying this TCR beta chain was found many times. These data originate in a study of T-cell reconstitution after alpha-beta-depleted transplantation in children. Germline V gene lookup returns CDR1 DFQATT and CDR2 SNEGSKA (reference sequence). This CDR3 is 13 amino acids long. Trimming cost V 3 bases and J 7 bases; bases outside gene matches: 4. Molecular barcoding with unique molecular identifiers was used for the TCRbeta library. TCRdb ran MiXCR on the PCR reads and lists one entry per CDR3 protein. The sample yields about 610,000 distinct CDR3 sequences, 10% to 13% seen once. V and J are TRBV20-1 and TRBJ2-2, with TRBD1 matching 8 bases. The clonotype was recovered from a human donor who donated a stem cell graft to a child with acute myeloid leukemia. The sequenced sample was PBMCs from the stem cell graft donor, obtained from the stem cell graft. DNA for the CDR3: TGCAGTGCTAGGACAGGGGTAGGCGGGGAGCTGTTTTTT. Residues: CSARTGVGGELFF.